The rows below give T cell receptor beta chains drawn from one sample of a study of T cells after yellow fever vaccination. In TCRdb, the 5' RACE reads were re-called with MiXCR into one record per CDR3 protein. The sample lists hundreds of thousands of distinct CDR3 sequences, about 12% seen once, with 14% to 15% in the top ten. The specimen was PBMCs, collected on the day of the yellow fever booster vaccination. These receptors originate from a man aged 25 to 40 who received the YFV17D yellow fever vaccine. CDR3s include the opening cysteine and the closing phenylalanine or tryptophan. The D gene is left open where the match is weak. Not every row has a clone size; where given, it reads once, few, many or a size class.

size | J | V | D | CDR3 | DNA
- | TRBJ2-2 | TRBV20-1 | - | CSAVPGPKNTGELFF | TGCAGTGCTGTCCCGGGACCCAAGAACACCGGGGAGCTGTTTTTT
- | TRBJ2-5 | TRBV12-5 | - | CASGLPGAGETQYF | TGTGCTAGTGGTTTGCCAGGGGCGGGAGAGACCCAGTACTTC
- | TRBJ1-2 | TRBV7-9 | - | CASSRIGDGYTF | TGTGCCAGCAGCCGCATCGGTGATGGCTACACCTTC
few | TRBJ2-7 | TRBV2 | TRBD1 | CASSGTGRHEQYF | TGTGCCAGCAGTGGGACAGGGAGGCACGAGCAGTACTTC
- | TRBJ2-2 | TRBV18 | - | CASSPLPPEPSGELFF | TGTGCCAGCTCACCACTCCCCCCTGAGCCATCCGGGGAGCTGTTTTTT
few | TRBJ2-3 | TRBV7-2 | TRBD1 | CASGQGRDTDTQYF | TGTGCCAGCGGACAGGGAAGAGACACAGATACGCAGTATTTT
- | TRBJ1-6 | TRBV29-1 | - | CSVSTGQNSPLHF | TGCAGCGTGTCGACAGGCCAGAATTCACCCCTCCACTTT
- | TRBJ2-3 | TRBV25-1 | - | CASSGMAAKTYNTQYF | TGTGCCAGCAGTGGAATGGCGGCCAAAACCTACAATACGCAGTATTTT
few | TRBJ2-1 | TRBV27 | - | CASSSFGTTYTEQFF | TGTGCCAGCAGTTCTTTCGGGACAACCTACACTGAGCAGTTCTTC
few | TRBJ2-3 | TRBV5-1 | - | CASTPAGHDTDTQYF | TGCGCCAGCACTCCGGCAGGCCATGACACAGATACGCAGTATTTT
many | TRBJ2-5 | TRBV5-1 | TRBD2 | CASSLGLAGVQETQYF | TGTGCCAGCAGCCTCGGACTAGCGGGCGTCCAAGAGACCCAGTACTTC
few | TRBJ2-1 | TRBV4-3 | - | CASSQAPRKSNEQFF | TGCGCCAGCAGCCAAGCTCCCAGGAAATCCAATGAGCAGTTCTTC
few | TRBJ1-2 | TRBV18 | - | CASSPRAGVGYGYTF | TGTGCCAGCTCACCAAGAGCGGGGGTTGGGTATGGCTACACCTTC
- | TRBJ2-5 | TRBV29-1 | - | CSGGGPREETQYF | TGCAGCGGGGGTGGGCCCCGGGAAGAGACCCAGTACTTC
- | TRBJ2-7 | TRBV30 | - | CAWSAQLRGFYEQYF | TGTGCCTGGAGTGCCCAGCTCCGAGGATTCTACGAGCAGTACTTC
- | TRBJ2-1 | TRBV7-2 | - | CASSLLPGPYNEQFF | TGTGCCAGCAGCTTACTGCCCGGGCCCTACAATGAGCAGTTCTTC
few | TRBJ2-5 | TRBV11-2 | - | CASSQSGTSRGTQYF | TGTGCCAGCAGCCAAAGTGGGACGAGTCGGGGGACCCAGTACTTC
few | TRBJ1-5 | TRBV27 | - | CASSSFREPNQPQHF | TGTGCCAGCAGCTCCTTCCGGGAGCCAAATCAGCCCCAGCATTTT
many | TRBJ2-1 | TRBV5-1 | TRBD2 | CASTEGTSSYNEQFF | TGCGCCAGCACTGAGGGGACTAGCTCTTACAATGAGCAGTTCTTC
- | TRBJ2-3 | TRBV29-1 | TRBD1 | CSAWTGGINTQYF | TGCAGCGCTTGGACAGGGGGCATAAATACGCAGTATTTT
- | TRBJ2-5 | TRBV6-1 | - | CASSLGPPRETQYF | TGTGCCAGCAGCCTTGGGCCTCCGAGGGAGACCCAGTACTTC
- | TRBJ1-2 | TRBV11-2 | - | CASSSLGQAGGYTF | TGTGCCAGCAGCTCCCTGGGCCAGGCAGGCGGCTACACCTTC
- | TRBJ1-5 | TRBV20-1 | - | CSARDRGNSNQPQHF | TGCAGTGCTAGAGACAGGGGTAATAGCAATCAGCCCCAGCATTTT
- | TRBJ2-1 | TRBV5-5 | TRBD1 | CASSSRSTGGVYNEQFF | TGTGCCAGCAGCTCTCGATCGACAGGGGGCGTTTACAATGAGCAGTTCTTC
few | TRBJ2-3 | TRBV4-2 | TRBD2 | CASSQDPSLAGPFGTQYF | TGTGCCAGCAGCCAAGATCCGAGTCTAGCGGGCCCGTTTGGTACGCAGTATTTT
many | TRBJ2-7 | TRBV5-1 | - | CASSFGGGYEQYF | TGTGCCAGCAGCTTCGGAGGGGGTTACGAGCAGTACTTC
few | TRBJ2-1 | TRBV7-3 | TRBD2 | CASSYDSGSPSYNEQFF | TGTGCCAGCAGCTATGATAGCGGGAGCCCTTCCTACAATGAGCAGTTCTTC
few | TRBJ2-1 | TRBV29-1 | - | CSAPQDIYNEQFF | TGCAGCGCCCCGCAGGACATATACAATGAGCAGTTCTTC
few | TRBJ2-1 | TRBV24-1 | TRBD2 | CATSQSGLGVHEQFF | TGTGCCACCAGTCAGTCGGGACTAGGTGTCCATGAGCAGTTCTTC
many | TRBJ2-3 | TRBV7-9 | TRBD2 | CASSPGLAGSTDTQYF | TGTGCCAGCAGCCCGGGACTAGCGGGTAGCACAGATACGCAGTATTTT
- | TRBJ1-2 | TRBV7-9 | TRBD1 | CASRGQGHGYTF | TGTGCCAGCAGGGGACAGGGCCATGGCTACACCTTC
- | TRBJ2-1 | TRBV25-1 | - | CASSRVGENEQFF | TGTGCCAGCAGTCGAGTAGGGGAGAATGAGCAGTTCTTC
- | TRBJ2-5 | TRBV3-1 | - | CASSLQRDQETQYF | TGTGCCAGCAGCCTCCAGCGGGACCAAGAGACCCAGTACTTC
few | TRBJ2-7 | TRBV12-5 | - | CASGVLGGGEQYF | TGTGCTAGTGGAGTCCTAGGTGGCGGCGAGCAGTACTTC
few | TRBJ2-5 | TRBV19 | - | CASQKPDREVWGTQYF | TGTGCCAGTCAAAAACCCGACAGGGAGGTTTGGGGGACCCAGTACTTC
many | TRBJ2-5 | TRBV4-3 | TRBD2 | CASSQGVAGYQETQYF | TGCGCCAGCAGCCAAGGAGTAGCGGGGTACCAAGAGACCCAGTACTTC
few | TRBJ2-1 | TRBV11-2 | - | CASRDTTTSNPGEQFF | TGTGCCAGCAGAGATACGACTACCAGCAACCCTGGAGAGCAGTTCTTC
- | TRBJ2-1 | TRBV5-6 | - | CASSLSMAKVQDRLYNEQFF | TGTGCCAGCAGCTTGTCCATGGCCAAAGTACAGGACCGGCTCTACAATGAGCAGTTCTTC
- | TRBJ2-1 | TRBV4-3 | TRBD2 | CASSQDGLAGRRSYNEQFF | TGCGCCAGCAGCCAAGATGGGCTAGCGGGAAGGAGGTCCTACAATGAGCAGTTCTTC
- | TRBJ1-2 | TRBV29-1 | TRBD1 | CSATSRGHNGYTF | TGCAGCGCGACGAGCAGGGGGCACAATGGCTACACCTTC
few | TRBJ2-1 | TRBV4-2 | TRBD1 | CASSQDHSSAYEGAEQFF | TGTGCCAGCAGCCAAGATCACAGTAGCGCCTACGAGGGGGCTGAGCAGTTCTTC
few | TRBJ1-1 | TRBV5-1 | - | CASSLNRLNTEAFF | TGCGCCAGCAGCTTGAACAGGCTGAACACTGAAGCTTTCTTT
- | TRBJ1-2 | TRBV7-2 | - | CASSLAGRKTSGYTF | TGTGCCAGCAGCTTAGCAGGACGGAAAACCTCTGGCTACACCTTC
many | TRBJ2-2 | TRBV3-1 | TRBD2 | CASSQTSGVNTGELFF | TGTGCCAGCAGCCAAACTAGCGGAGTGAACACCGGGGAGCTGTTTTTT
- | TRBJ2-1 | TRBV30 | TRBD1 | CAWAVDRARHEQFF | TGTGCCTGGGCAGTGGACAGGGCCCGACATGAGCAGTTCTTC
few | TRBJ1-4 | TRBV6-6 | - | CASRQGPFEKLFF | TGTGCCAGCAGGCAGGGGCCGTTCGAAAAACTGTTTTTT
- | TRBJ2-3 | TRBV5-1 | - | CASRRDTDSTDTQYF | TGCGCCAGCAGACGGGACACCGATAGCACAGATACGCAGTATTTT
- | TRBJ2-1 | TRBV7-9 | TRBD2 | CASSSGLGLAQLNEQFF | TGTGCCAGCAGCTCGGGATTGGGACTAGCGCAACTCAATGAGCAGTTCTTC
- | TRBJ1-5 | TRBV25-1 | - | CASSVLRGTQPQHF | TGTGCCAGCAGTGTGCTGCGTGGTACCCAGCCCCAGCATTTT
- | TRBJ2-3 | TRBV29-1 | TRBD2 | CSVEGQPTSGRAADTQYF | TGCAGCGTTGAAGGACAACCGACTAGCGGGAGGGCCGCAGATACGCAGTATTTT
many | TRBJ2-3 | TRBV11-2 | - | CASSLAARTDTQYF | TGTGCCAGCAGCTTAGCAGCGAGGACAGATACGCAGTATTTT
- | TRBJ2-2 | TRBV7-6 | TRBD2 | CASSLASGRVNTGELFF | TGTGCCAGCAGCTTGGCTAGCGGGAGGGTGAACACCGGGGAGCTTTTTTTT
many | TRBJ1-2 | TRBV4-2 | - | CASSQDQGRSRRGYTF | TGTGCCAGCAGCCAAGATCAAGGGAGATCCAGACGTGGCTACACCTTC
many | TRBJ1-1 | TRBV30 | - | CAWSVSQGYTEAFF | TGTGCCTGGAGTGTATCCCAGGGGTACACTGAAGCTTTCTTT
- | TRBJ2-2 | TRBV6-2/TRBV6-3 | TRBD2 | CASSGLGVFF | TGTGCCAGCAGTGGACTAGGGGTGTTTTTT